This T cell receptor (beta chain) was identified during a study of cytomegalovirus exposure and HLA in healthy donors. For the study at large: Among approximately 400 genotyped donors, around 81% fell in the Caucasian-associated ancestry cluster.

General study findings and limits: Across all donors, roughly uniform sequencing depth was an assumption of the presence/absence analyses. V- and J-gene trimming in TCR beta was tied to a missense DCLRE1C variant by an analysis performed later.

This CDR3 region has 16 residues. V shed 2 bases and J 7 bases; nucleotides not matched to a gene: 9. CDR1 and CDR2 from the germline V gene are GTSNPN and SVGIG (reference sequence). In the case of this clone: The antigen is not known.

PCR involved 60 Vbeta and 13 Jbeta primers. Here immunoSEQ multiplex PCR was the method, and the copy in TCRdb shows in-frame clones only, minus some. Of under 200,000 clones listed, over 70% are singletons. The rearrangement links TRBV30 to TRBJ1-5, with 12 nucleotides matching TRBD1. Sequenced input: PBMCs. This clonotype originated in a woman aged 25-40 years in good health and CMV-seronegative. The CDR3 bases are TGTGCCTGGAGTCCTTGGGGGACAGGGGGCGCCCAGCCCCAGCATTTT. It translates to CAWSPWGTGGAQPQHF.